The entry below gives a single TCR beta chain sequence along with its context. The data are from a study of blood T cell repertoires in COVID-19. Original handling: Nucleated cell number was recorded as an estimate derived from reference gene primer amplification. The repertoire was sequenced with immunoSEQ multiplex PCR; TCRdb's copy has only in-frame clones and lacks some. That table gives V, J and clone size, and the DNA gave D and trimming. The data hold roughly 300,000 clones, with 83% observed a single time. This CDR3 has 15 residues. Per the germline V gene, CDR1 is WSHSY and CDR2 is SAAADI. After removal of 4 bases from V and 3 bases from J, the junction contained 7 bases not matched to a gene.

Sequences were obtained from peripheral blood. The chain is built from TRBV10-2 and TRBJ1-2; 8 nucleotides line up with TRBD1. The source of this sequence is a woman between 45 and 60 years old with acute or convalescent COVID-19. The CDR3 sequence is CASSVQTGAHYGYTF. DNA of the CDR3: TGCGCCAGCAGTGTCCAGACAGGGGCTCACTATGGCTACACCTTC.